The 22 T cell receptor beta chains in this list originate from one sample, sequenced in a study of a mutant IDH1 vaccine in newly diagnosed glioma. For these receptors, no antigen is known. Time point indicated: week 23, last vaccination. Every vaccination contained 300 ug of the mutant IDH1 20-mer peptide and was paired with topical imiquimod. Assay: immunoSEQ multiplex PCR; the TCRdb copy retains only in-frame clones and omits some. The top ten hold approximately 0.8% of the sample, which has around 80,000 clones, around 85% seen once. Source: PBMCs, taken from a glioma patient whose treatment included an IDH1 peptide vaccine. Source of these receptors: a woman in her 50s with glioma.

The V and J genes are TRBV5-6 and TRBJ2-1; 7 bases map to TRBD2. CDR3 length: 15 amino acids. Looked up from germline, CDR1 is SGHDT and CDR2 is YYEEEE. Trimming took 6 bases from V and 2 from J; bases not matched to a gene: 8. The CDR3 nucleotides read TGTGCCAGCACCACTGAGGGGAGGGCCTACAATGAGCAGTTCTTC. This gives the protein CASTTEGRAYNEQFF.

The V gene is TRBV19, the J gene TRBJ1-2; D is possibly TRBD1 (6 bases). The CDR3 loop spans 13 amino acids. CDR1 LNHDA and CDR2 SQIVND come from the germline V gene (reference sequence). V was shortened by 8 bases and J by 3 bases, with 13 bases between the two germline ends. In DNA form, the CDR3 reads TGTGCCAGTCGCAGACAGGATCACTATGGCTACACCTTC. Its translation is CASRRQDHYGYTF.

The chain combines TRBV29-1 with TRBJ2-7; a weak D match, TRBD1 (6 bases). Germline values: CDR1 SQVTM, CDR2 ANQGSEA. The CDR3 has 12 amino acids. V shed 1 base and J shed 3 bases, with 7 bases lying between them. CDR3 in amino acids: CSVEGRGYEQYF. The CDR3 region has the DNA TGCAGCGTTGAAGGCAGGGGCTACGAGCAGTACTTC.

This sequence joins TRBV5-4 and TRBJ2-3; D ambiguous. The germline CDR1 and CDR2 sequences are SGHNT and YYREEE (reference sequence). Trimming left V 3 bases short and J 0 bases short, with 14 bases between. The CDR3 covers 16 residues. The chain's CDR3 is CASSSLLASSTDTQYF. The CDR3 region has the DNA TGTGCCAGCAGCTCCTTACTTGCCTCTAGCACAGATACGCAGTATTTT.

This clone appeared once. V usage is TRBV19 and J usage is TRBJ2-1; D is ambiguous. This CDR3 has 12 residues. Germline V gene lookup returns CDR1 LNHDA and CDR2 SQIVND (reference sequence). V was pared by 2 bases and J by 10 bases, with 9 bases between. The CDR3: CASSINRREQFF. DNA of the CDR3: TGTGCCAGTAGTATAAATCGTCGGGAGCAGTTCTTC. Supplemented by reference TRBV19 and TRBJ2-1, the full variable domain reads DGGITQSPKYLFRKEGQNVTLSCEQNLNHDAMYWYRQDPGQGLRLIYYSQIVNDFQKGDIAEGYSVSREKKESFPLTVTSAQKNPTAFYLCASSINRREQFFGPGTRLTVL.

V is TRBV6-5 and J is TRBJ1-5; D uncertain. V was shortened by 4 bases and J by 8 bases, with 9 bases between the two germline ends. The CDR3 spans 12 residues. Per the germline V gene, CDR1 is MNHEY and CDR2 is SVGAGI. Written as DNA, the CDR3 is TGTGCCAGCAGTTCGGGCACGGAGCCCCAGCATTTT. Its translation: CASSSGTEPQHF.

The rearrangement links TRBV11-2 to TRBJ2-1, with TRBD2 matching over 10 bases. The CDR3 loop spans 17 amino acids. The V and J ends lost 2 bases and 0 bases, in that order; junction bases with no gene match: 4. Germline V CDR1 and CDR2: SGHAT, FQNNGV. CDR3 sequence: CASSLLAGVSSYNEQFF. CDR3 bases: TGTGCCAGCAGCTTACTAGCGGGAGTTTCCTCCTACAATGAGCAGTTCTTC.

This chain links TRBV6-5 with TRBJ2-2; a weak D match, TRBD2 (5 bases). Germline CDR1 MNHEY, CDR2 SVGAGI. The V gene lost 2 bases and the J gene lost 7 bases, with 14 bases spanning the gap. The CDR3 has 15 residues. This CDR3 is CASSYRGSTGGELFF. CDR3 nucleotide sequence: TGTGCCAGCAGTTACCGCGGGTCGACGGGCGGGGAGCTGTTTTTT.

The genes are TRBV5-1 and TRBJ2-2; TRBD1 agrees at 11 bases. V trimming: 5 bases; J trimming: 4 bases; junction bases outside the gene matches: 4. Germline CDR1 reads SGHRS; CDR2 reads YFSETQ. The CDR3 consists of 15 residues. CDR3 nucleotides: TGCGCCAGCAGACCCGGGACAGGGGGCACCGGGGAGCTGTTTTTT. Translated, it gives CASRPGTGGTGELFF.

This sequence joins TRBV28 and TRBJ1-1; 7 bases fit TRBD1. Looked up from germline, CDR1 is MDHEN and CDR2 is SYDVKM. The CDR3 runs 14 residues. The J segment lost 5 bases and the V segment lost 7 bases, leaving 10 bases of the junction unmatched. In DNA form, the CDR3 reads TGTGCCAGCACTTTTGGGGACAGAAGAACTGAAGCTTTCTTT. It specifies CASTFGDRRTEAFF.

The chain recombines TRBV5-1 with TRBJ1-2, with a possible D match to TRBD1 (6 bases). The ends were cut back, 4 bases at V and 0 bases at J, with 13 bases in the middle. The CDR3 consists of 15 residues. The germline V gene has CDR1 SGHRS and CDR2 YFSETQ. The CDR3 sequence is CASSASGASNYGYTF. The CDR3 DNA reads TGCGCCAGCAGCGCCTCAGGGGCTTCTAACTATGGCTACACCTTC.

This clone was seen more than once but under ten times. The chain employs TRBV30 and TRBJ1-6; no clear D. CDR1 and CDR2 from the germline V gene are GTSNPN and SVGIG (reference sequence). This CDR3 has 16 residues. Trimming shortened V by 0 bases and J by 8 bases, and 17 bases separated the two germline ends. CDR3 sequence: CAWSVVRVLKDSPLHF. As DNA, the CDR3 is TGTGCCTGGAGTGTAGTTAGGGTCCTAAAGGATTCACCCCTCCACTTT.

The chain couples TRBV7-8 to TRBJ2-1; TRBD2 agrees at 10 bases. The V segment lost 7 bases and the J segment 8 bases; nucleotides outside the gene matches: 14. The CDR3 is made up of 16 amino acids. CDR1 is SGHVS and CDR2 is FQNEAQ in the germline V gene. The CDR3 spells CASTSKAGGFGHEQFF. The CDR3 DNA reads as TGTGCCAGCACCTCCAAAGCGGGAGGGTTTGGGCATGAGCAGTTCTTC.

The chain recombines TRBV2 with TRBJ1-5; 10 nucleotides match TRBD1. The CDR3 extends over 15 amino acids. CDR1 SNHLY and CDR2 FYNNEI come from the germline V gene. With V trimmed by 6 bases and J by 6 bases, 8 bases remained unmatched. CDR3 sequence: CASSRDRGYTQPQHF. The CDR3 region has the DNA TGTGCCAGCAGCCGGGACAGGGGCTACACTCAGCCCCAGCATTTT.

This clone has just one count. This rearrangement joins TRBV29-1 to TRBJ2-5; D may match TRBD1 or TRBD2 (5 bases each). This CDR3 comprises 13 residues. Germline-derived CDR1 and CDR2 are SQVTM and ANQGSEA. Trimming took off 8 bases at V and 5 bases at J, with 18 bases between the two ends. The CDR3 DNA reads TGCAGCCTGTTTCTAATGGGGACGGAGACCCAGTACTTC. Amino acid sequence: CSLFLMGTETQYF.

The V and J genes are TRBV2 and TRBJ1-4, with D unclear. The CDR3 has 13 amino acids. Germline values: CDR1 SNHLY, CDR2 FYNNEI. V was clipped by 3 bases and J by 5 bases, with 7 bases between them. Written as DNA, the CDR3 is TGTGCCAGCAGTGATAGAAGGAATGAAAAACTGTTTTTT. Translating it yields CASSDRRNEKLFF.

The count of this clone is one. The chain uses TRBV7-9 and TRBJ1-1; 8 nucleotides line up with TRBD1. The CDR3 runs to 15 residues. The V gene end was trimmed by 5 bases and the J gene end by 6 bases; junction bases not matched to a gene: 11. The germline V gene has CDR1 SEHNR and CDR2 FQNEAQ (reference sequence). The CDR3 is CASSRDRGMFPEAFF. The DNA of the CDR3 is TGTGCCAGCAGCAGAGACAGGGGTATGTTTCCTGAAGCTTTCTTT.

J is TRBJ1-1 and V is TRBV29-1, with D possibly being TRBD1 (5 bases). V was cut by 0 bases and J by 1 base, with 6 bases left in between. This CDR3 comprises 13 residues. The germline gives CDR1 SQVTM, CDR2 ANQGSEA. This chain's CDR3 is CSVEDQGNTEAFF. The CDR3 DNA sequence: TGCAGCGTTGAAGATCAGGGGAACACTGAAGCTTTCTTT.

This clone was counted between two and nine times. The CDR3 DNA reads as TGTGCCAGTAAGAACGGTCAGGGCGTGTCACCCCTCCACTTT. This gives the protein CASKNGQGVSPLHF. The chain combines TRBV19 with TRBJ1-6; D may be TRBD1 (5 bases). CDR3 size: 14 residues. Germline CDR1 and CDR2: LNHDA and SQIVND (reference sequence). With 7 bases removed from V and 10 bases from J, the gap between germline ends came to 17 bases.

V usage is TRBV27 and J usage is TRBJ2-7; maybe TRBD1 (5 bases). Deletions cut 6 bases from V and 0 bases from J, with 12 bases between. The CDR3 runs to 14 residues. Germline V lookup: CDR1 MNHEY, CDR2 SMNVEV (reference sequence). DNA for the CDR3: TGTGCCAGCAGCCCTAACAGGTACTCCTACGAGCAGTACTTC. This sequence encodes CASSPNRYSYEQYF.

V and J are TRBV27 and TRBJ2-7; the D gene is possibly TRBD1 (5 bases). The CDR3 sequence is 13 residues long. From germline, CDR1 is MNHEY and CDR2 SMNVEV (reference sequence). Trimming removed 5 bases at V and 5 bases at J, with 13 bases between. Written as DNA, the CDR3 is TGTGCCAGCAGTCCAGGGTCTCGGAACGAGCAGTACTTC. The encoded protein is CASSPGSRNEQYF.

The rearrangement uses TRBV7-2 and TRBJ1-5; no firm D call. Germline V lookup: CDR1 SGHTA, CDR2 FQGNSA. The V end lost 5 bases, the J end lost 4 bases, and 15 bases lay between the germline ends. The CDR3 extends over 15 amino acids. In DNA, the CDR3 is TGTGCCAGCAGCCCCGACAAAACCGGGAATCAGCCCCAGCATTTT. This codes for CASSPDKTGNQPQHF.